This is a list of T cell receptor beta chains from one sample in a study of regulatory T cells. Profiling relied on immunoSEQ multiplex PCR, and the TCRdb table lists in-frame clones only, not all of them. The table lists some 29,000 clones, just under 95% of them singletons. The sequenced material came from conventional CD4+ T cells sorted from blood. These receptors all come from a person aged 18 to 30 with CD3G deficiency. Both conserved end residues are part of each CDR3. Fields, in order: J gene, clone size, V gene, D gene, CDR3 protein, CDR3 DNA. D genes are given only for firm matches. Part of the rows lack a size; the others show once, few, many or a class for expanded clones.

J gene: TRBJ2-2
clone size: .
V gene: TRBV18
D gene: .
CDR3 protein: CASSPGAGGELFF
CDR3 DNA: TGTGCCAGCTCACCCGGGGCAGGCGGGGAGCTGTTTTTT

J gene: TRBJ2-5
clone size: .
V gene: TRBV5-1
D gene: TRBD2
CDR3 protein: CASSLGGTSVRETQYF
CDR3 DNA: TGCGCCAGCAGCTTGGGAGGGACTAGCGTACGGGAGACCCAGTACTTC

J gene: TRBJ1-1
clone size: .
V gene: TRBV6-1
D gene: TRBD1
CDR3 protein: CASSEGTGKAFF
CDR3 DNA: TGTGCCAGCAGTGAAGGGACAGGAAAAGCTTTCTTT

J gene: TRBJ1-5
clone size: once
V gene: TRBV19
D gene: .
CDR3 protein: CASSMGGLSNQPQHF
CDR3 DNA: TGTGCCAGTAGTATGGGGGGACTTAGCAATCAGCCCCAGCATTTT

J gene: TRBJ1-2
clone size: .
V gene: TRBV19
D gene: .
CDR3 protein: CASSMAPGRGYGYTF
CDR3 DNA: TGTGCCAGTAGTATGGCCCCGGGCCGGGGCTATGGCTACACCTTC

J gene: TRBJ1-4
clone size: medium-sized
V gene: TRBV6-1
D gene: .
CDR3 protein: CASSEQDREKLFF
CDR3 DNA: TGTGCCAGCAGTGAACAGGATCGTGAAAAACTGTTTTTT

J gene: TRBJ2-7
clone size: .
V gene: TRBV21-1
D gene: .
CDR3 protein: CARLRGSHEQYF
CDR3 DNA: TGTGCCAGACTCAGGGGTTCACACGAGCAGTACTTC

J gene: TRBJ2-1
clone size: .
V gene: TRBV4-1
D gene: TRBD2
CDR3 protein: CASSQPGGRSFEQFF
CDR3 DNA: TGCGCCAGCAGCCAACCGGGGGGGCGTTCCTTTGAGCAGTTCTTC

J gene: TRBJ2-1
clone size: .
V gene: TRBV5-1
D gene: TRBD1
CDR3 protein: CASSLGQGYNEQFF
CDR3 DNA: TGCGCCAGCAGCTTGGGACAGGGCTACAATGAGCAGTTCTTC

J gene: TRBJ2-7
clone size: .
V gene: TRBV2
D gene: .
CDR3 protein: CASSRDRNYEQYF
CDR3 DNA: TGTGCCAGCAGCCGAGACAGGAACTACGAGCAGTACTTC

J gene: TRBJ2-1
clone size: .
V gene: TRBV11-3
D gene: TRBD2
CDR3 protein: CASSLDRITGGEQFF
CDR3 DNA: TGTGCCAGCAGCTTAGATAGAATAACGGGAGGAGAGCAGTTCTTC

J gene: TRBJ2-1
clone size: .
V gene: TRBV28
D gene: TRBD2
CDR3 protein: CASSTSGRSPDNEQFF
CDR3 DNA: TGTGCCAGCAGTACTAGCGGCAGGTCCCCCGACAATGAGCAGTTCTTC

J gene: TRBJ1-2
clone size: .
V gene: TRBV6-1
D gene: .
CDR3 protein: CASSERSVGVSSGYTF
CDR3 DNA: TGTGCCAGCAGTGAACGGTCAGTGGGGGTTTCATCTGGCTACACCTTC

J gene: TRBJ2-1
clone size: .
V gene: TRBV5-4
D gene: TRBD2
CDR3 protein: CASSTPGLGSDEQFF
CDR3 DNA: TGTGCCAGCAGCACGCCGGGACTAGGGAGCGATGAGCAGTTCTTC

J gene: TRBJ2-3
clone size: .
V gene: TRBV11-2
D gene: TRBD2
CDR3 protein: CASSLGLAGRTDTQYF
CDR3 DNA: TGTGCCAGCAGCCTGGGACTAGCGGGACGCACAGATACGCAGTATTTT

J gene: TRBJ1-2
clone size: .
V gene: TRBV7-2
D gene: .
CDR3 protein: CASSGGRTNYGYTF
CDR3 DNA: TGTGCCAGCAGCGGGGGACGGACTAACTATGGCTACACCTTC

J gene: TRBJ2-1
clone size: .
V gene: TRBV5-1
D gene: TRBD2
CDR3 protein: CASSQSSSGTSERFF
CDR3 DNA: TGCGCCAGCAGCCAGTCGTCTAGCGGCACTTCCGAGCGGTTCTTC

J gene: TRBJ1-6
clone size: .
V gene: TRBV10-3
D gene: .
CDR3 protein: CAISETSYSPLHF
CDR3 DNA: TGTGCCATCAGTGAGACTTCTTATTCACCCCTCCACTTT

J gene: TRBJ2-7
clone size: .
V gene: TRBV28
D gene: .
CDR3 protein: CASSTTGRDKKEQYF
CDR3 DNA: TGTGCCAGCAGTACGACAGGCCGAGATAAAAAAGAGCAGTACTTC

J gene: TRBJ2-2
clone size: once
V gene: TRBV5-1
D gene: .
CDR3 protein: CASSLVADRNTGELFF
CDR3 DNA: TGCGCCAGCAGCTTGGTGGCAGACCGTAACACCGGGGAGCTGTTTTTT

J gene: TRBJ2-5
clone size: .
V gene: TRBV5-4
D gene: .
CDR3 protein: CASSPPKGVQETQYF
CDR3 DNA: TGTGCCAGCAGCCCACCGAAGGGGGTTCAAGAGACCCAGTACTTC

J gene: TRBJ2-1
clone size: .
V gene: TRBV6-5
D gene: TRBD1
CDR3 protein: CASSYTRGRGNNEQFF
CDR3 DNA: TGTGCCAGCAGTTACACCAGGGGGCGAGGGAACAATGAGCAGTTCTTC

J gene: TRBJ2-7
clone size: once
V gene: TRBV18
D gene: .
CDR3 protein: CASSPRAGYEQYF
CDR3 DNA: TGTGCCAGCTCACCGCGGGCAGGATACGAGCAGTACTTC

J gene: TRBJ1-2
clone size: .
V gene: TRBV28
D gene: TRBD1
CDR3 protein: CASSSKGALEYGYTF
CDR3 DNA: TGTGCCAGCAGTTCCAAGGGGGCGCTCGAGTATGGCTACACCTTC

J gene: TRBJ1-6
clone size: once
V gene: TRBV6-5
D gene: TRBD1
CDR3 protein: CASSSWTGRLHF
CDR3 DNA: TGTGCCAGCAGTTCCTGGACAGGGCGCCTCCACTTT

J gene: TRBJ2-3
clone size: .
V gene: TRBV18
D gene: TRBD1
CDR3 protein: CASSPFMTGPSTDTQYF
CDR3 DNA: TGTGCCAGCTCACCCTTTATGACAGGGCCAAGCACAGATACGCAGTATTTT

J gene: TRBJ1-1
clone size: .
V gene: TRBV28
D gene: .
CDR3 protein: CASSFIRGRGNTEAFF
CDR3 DNA: TGTGCCAGCAGTTTTATTCGGGGCAGGGGAAACACTGAAGCTTTCTTT

J gene: TRBJ2-2
clone size: .
V gene: TRBV5-1
D gene: TRBD2
CDR3 protein: CASSSTLAGAGTGELFF
CDR3 DNA: TGCGCCAGCAGCTCAACACTAGCGGGAGCGGGAACCGGGGAGCTGTTTTTT

J gene: TRBJ2-1
clone size: .
V gene: TRBV7-2
D gene: .
CDR3 protein: CASSWGGKNNEQFF
CDR3 DNA: TGTGCCAGCAGCTGGGGGGGCAAGAACAATGAGCAGTTCTTC

J gene: TRBJ2-5
clone size: .
V gene: TRBV5-1
D gene: TRBD1
CDR3 protein: CASSPTGAGETQYF
CDR3 DNA: TGCGCCAGCAGCCCGACAGGGGCAGGAGAGACCCAGTACTTC

J gene: TRBJ1-1
clone size: .
V gene: TRBV30
D gene: .
CDR3 protein: CAWSVSGQAGRAFF
CDR3 DNA: TGTGCCTGGAGTGTATCGGGTCAGGCGGGGAGAGCTTTCTTT

J gene: TRBJ2-3
clone size: .
V gene: TRBV7-9
D gene: TRBD2
CDR3 protein: CASSLPRASGRDTQYF
CDR3 DNA: TGTGCCAGCAGCCTACCGAGGGCTAGCGGACGGGATACGCAGTATTTT

J gene: TRBJ1-2
clone size: once
V gene: TRBV6-1
D gene: .
CDR3 protein: CASSEAYNYGYTF
CDR3 DNA: TGTGCCAGCAGTGAAGCCTACAACTATGGCTACACCTTC

J gene: TRBJ1-2
clone size: .
V gene: TRBV28
D gene: .
CDR3 protein: CASAEGSWRGYTF
CDR3 DNA: TGTGCCAGCGCGGAGGGGTCCTGGCGGGGCTACACCTTC

J gene: TRBJ2-7
clone size: .
V gene: TRBV28
D gene: TRBD2
CDR3 protein: CASSLWGGTHSYEQYF
CDR3 DNA: TGTGCCAGCAGTTTATGGGGAGGGACGCACTCCTACGAGCAGTACTTC

J gene: TRBJ1-5
clone size: .
V gene: TRBV28
D gene: TRBD1
CDR3 protein: CASSRDRVRNQPQHF
CDR3 DNA: TGTGCCAGCAGTCGGGACAGGGTGAGAAATCAGCCCCAGCATTTT

J gene: TRBJ2-1
clone size: medium-sized
V gene: TRBV19
D gene: TRBD2
CDR3 protein: CASSIVPSSGTSEQFF
CDR3 DNA: TGTGCCAGTAGTATAGTCCCCTCTAGCGGGACGAGTGAGCAGTTCTTC

J gene: TRBJ2-5
clone size: .
V gene: TRBV6-1
D gene: .
CDR3 protein: CASRRIGETQYF
CDR3 DNA: TGTGCCAGCAGGAGGATAGGAGAGACCCAGTACTTC

J gene: TRBJ1-4
clone size: .
V gene: TRBV4-2
D gene: TRBD1
CDR3 protein: CASSVQADRGLTNEKLFF
CDR3 DNA: TGTGCCAGCAGCGTACAAGCGGACAGGGGATTAACTAATGAAAAACTGTTTTTT

J gene: TRBJ2-3
clone size: .
V gene: TRBV5-1
D gene: .
CDR3 protein: CASSPAKASAGDTQYF
CDR3 DNA: TGCGCCAGCAGCCCAGCCAAGGCTAGCGCGGGGGATACGCAGTATTTT

J gene: TRBJ2-3
clone size: .
V gene: TRBV12-5
D gene: .
CDR3 protein: CASGLSPLSTDTQYF
CDR3 DNA: TGTGCTAGTGGTTTGTCGCCCCTAAGCACAGATACGCAGTATTTT

J gene: TRBJ2-6
clone size: .
V gene: TRBV7-9
D gene: .
CDR3 protein: CASSPNRLLLTF
CDR3 DNA: TGTGCCAGCAGTCCTAACCGACTCCTCCTGACTTTC

J gene: TRBJ2-3
clone size: .
V gene: TRBV19
D gene: .
CDR3 protein: CASSIPRGKSTDTQYF
CDR3 DNA: TGTGCCAGTAGTATACCGAGGGGAAAAAGCACAGATACGCAGTATTTT

J gene: TRBJ1-1
clone size: .
V gene: TRBV18
D gene: .
CDR3 protein: CASSPGRNTEAFF
CDR3 DNA: TGTGCCAGCTCCCCAGGGAGGAACACTGAAGCTTTCTTT

J gene: TRBJ2-5
clone size: .
V gene: TRBV5-1
D gene: .
CDR3 protein: CASSGQGQETQYF
CDR3 DNA: TGCGCCAGCAGCGGGCAGGGCCAAGAGACCCAGTACTTC

J gene: TRBJ1-3
clone size: .
V gene: TRBV18
D gene: .
CDR3 protein: CASSPLGAGNTIYF
CDR3 DNA: TGTGCCAGCTCACCGCTGGGTGCTGGAAACACCATATATTTT

J gene: TRBJ2-5
clone size: .
V gene: TRBV29-1
D gene: .
CDR3 protein: CSVTSGETQYF
CDR3 DNA: TGCAGCGTGACCTCGGGGGAGACCCAGTACTTC

J gene: TRBJ2-2
clone size: .
V gene: TRBV28
D gene: TRBD2
CDR3 protein: CASRSGGEGTGELFF
CDR3 DNA: TGTGCCAGCAGAAGCGGGGGCGAAGGGACCGGGGAGCTGTTTTTT

J gene: TRBJ2-3
clone size: once
V gene: TRBV5-1
D gene: TRBD2
CDR3 protein: CASTDSGRAGDTQYF
CDR3 DNA: TGCGCCAGCACCGACAGCGGGAGGGCCGGGGATACGCAGTATTTT

J gene: TRBJ2-1
clone size: .
V gene: TRBV6-1
D gene: .
CDR3 protein: CASSEARKREQFF
CDR3 DNA: TGTGCCAGCAGTGAAGCGCGAAAACGGGAGCAGTTCTTC

J gene: TRBJ1-1
clone size: .
V gene: TRBV7-3
D gene: .
CDR3 protein: CASSLTWGLGTEAFF
CDR3 DNA: TGTGCCAGCAGCTTAACATGGGGGCTGGGGACTGAAGCTTTCTTT

J gene: TRBJ1-2
clone size: .
V gene: TRBV18
D gene: .
CDR3 protein: CASSRDGSTNYGYTF
CDR3 DNA: TGTGCCAGCTCACGAGACGGGAGCACAAACTATGGCTACACCTTC

J gene: TRBJ2-7
clone size: .
V gene: TRBV6-6
D gene: .
CDR3 protein: CASSGTSYEQYF
CDR3 DNA: TGTGCCAGCAGTGGAACTAGCTACGAGCAGTACTTC

J gene: TRBJ2-2
clone size: .
V gene: TRBV19
D gene: .
CDR3 protein: CASSIPGQSAAAGELFF
CDR3 DNA: TGTGCCAGTAGTATCCCCGGACAGTCGGCTGCCGCCGGGGAGCTGTTTTTT